Listed below are T cell receptor beta chains from one sample, sequenced in a study of glioma-infiltrating T cells after dendritic cell vaccination. Some clones are missing from TCRdb's copy, which holds only in-frame ones; the method was immunoSEQ multiplex PCR. The sample contains approximately 46,000 clones, around 91% of which appear only once. The sequenced sample was blood, obtained after dendritic cell vaccination. These receptors all come from a human donor with glioblastoma. CDR3s include the opening cysteine and the closing phenylalanine or tryptophan. Size values are once, few and many counts, or a class for expanded clones, and some rows have none.

clone size: -; V gene: TRBV30; CDR3 protein: CAWSRLAGSTDTQYF
clone size: -; V gene: TRBV27; CDR3 protein: CASSLSGAQYNEQFF
clone size: -; V gene: TRBV5-1; CDR3 protein: CASSQGLATLGNEQFF
clone size: -; V gene: TRBV7-2; CDR3 protein: CASSLGTSGSTRQFF
clone size: -; V gene: TRBV7-8; CDR3 protein: CASSLVPGANYGYTF
clone size: -; V gene: TRBV6-5; CDR3 protein: CASSFDRTFLYF
clone size: -; V gene: TRBV28; CDR3 protein: CASTEIGQGWSNQPQHF
clone size: few; V gene: TRBV5-8; CDR3 protein: CASRLRDRASEQYF
clone size: -; V gene: TRBV27; CDR3 protein: CASSWGSRVEAFF
clone size: -; V gene: TRBV6-5; CDR3 protein: CASSYSTGLEAFF
clone size: -; V gene: TRBV28; CDR3 protein: CASSLSREYLTGELFF
clone size: -; V gene: TRBV10-3; CDR3 protein: CASSLQGAGDTEAFF
clone size: -; V gene: TRBV28; CDR3 protein: CASRPYQANSNQPQHF
clone size: -; V gene: TRBV5-8; CDR3 protein: CASSFWSSSNQPQHF
clone size: -; V gene: TRBV19; CDR3 protein: CASSIRTVAGVGVDYNEQFF
clone size: -; V gene: TRBV6-6; CDR3 protein: CASSYRQGSGANVLTF
clone size: -; V gene: TRBV19; CDR3 protein: CASSGSGSSYNEQFF
clone size: -; V gene: TRBV10-3; CDR3 protein: CAISPHEEDYGYTF
clone size: -; V gene: TRBV29-1; CDR3 protein: CSAGTTNEKLFF
clone size: -; V gene: TRBV11-2; CDR3 protein: CASSRALGGTEAFF
clone size: -; V gene: TRBV6-5; CDR3 protein: CASSYSIPGSDYGYTF
clone size: -; V gene: TRBV5-1; CDR3 protein: CASSPGAPGELFF
clone size: -; V gene: TRBV5-5; CDR3 protein: CASSYGLAVYNEQFF
clone size: -; V gene: TRBV2; CDR3 protein: CASRLLNSYEQYF
clone size: -; V gene: TRBV10-3; CDR3 protein: CAITEAGVGHNEQFF
clone size: -; V gene: TRBV10-2; CDR3 protein: CASSTGLRETQYF
clone size: -; V gene: TRBV5-4; CDR3 protein: CASSLGLAGGTDTQYF
clone size: -; V gene: TRBV4-1; CDR3 protein: CASSQGPRPSGSGELFF
clone size: -; V gene: TRBV18; CDR3 protein: CASSRGQGAGNTEAFF
clone size: -; V gene: TRBV6-1; CDR3 protein: CASSRDRGNQPQHF
clone size: -; V gene: TRBV19; CDR3 protein: CASSMFLYGYTF
clone size: once; V gene: TRBV30; CDR3 protein: CAWRYSGVYEQYF